The 18 T cell receptor beta chains reported below all come from one sample, sequenced in a study of T cells in Graves' hyperthyroidism and ophthalmopathy. The investigators amplified TCR beta CDR3 regions from RNA transcripts. During a first-round RT-PCR of the TCR CDR3, the HTBI primer set was used. TCRdb recomputed calls from the multiplex PCR reads with MiXCR, one row per CDR3 protein. The repertoire holds fewer than 200,000 distinct CDR3 sequences, 9.4% seen once, with around 20% in the top ten. Sequences were obtained from blood. The receptors come from a woman aged 18-29 years with Graves' hyperthyroidism that later progressed to Graves' ophthalmopathy.

CDR3 sequence reads: CASSSAGTGSVEQFF. CDR3 DNA sequence: TGTGCCAGCAGTTCGGCCGGGACAGGGAGCGTTGAGCAGTTCTTC. The chain links TRBV28 to TRBJ2-1; TRBD1 matches at 9 bases. The CDR3 is made up of 15 amino acids. Germline V CDR1 and CDR2: MDHEN, SYDVKM. V dropped 4 bases and J dropped 9; count of bases not matched to a gene: 10.

This clonotype was observed at least ten times. The gene calls are TRBV20-1 and TRBJ2-5; a weak D match, TRBD1 (6 bases). Trimming pared 0 bases from V and 5 bases from J, leaving 13 bases between. From germline, CDR1 is DFQATT and CDR2 SNEGSKA (reference sequence). The CDR3 is made up of 14 amino acids. CDR3 bases: TGCAGTGCTAGAGACCTGACTGACAGGGAGACCCAGTACTTC. Amino acid sequence: CSARDLTDRETQYF.

In this sample, this clonotype turned up many times. The chain recombines TRBV11-2 with TRBJ2-1, with 11 positions matching TRBD2. Germline assignment: CDR1 SGHAT and CDR2 FQNNGV. There are 15 residues in the CDR3. J lost 6 bases, V lost 1 base, and 2 bases had no gene match. As DNA, the CDR3 is TGTGCCAGCAGCTTAGGTGGGACTAGCGGCAATGAGCAGTTCTTC. Amino acid sequence: CASSLGGTSGNEQFF.

The chain links TRBV5-6 to TRBJ2-5; a possible D gene is TRBD2 (6 bases). This CDR3 is 15 amino acids long. Germline V lookup: CDR1 SGHDT, CDR2 YYEEEE. V was trimmed by 2 bases and J by 5 bases, leaving 16 bases between them. The CDR3 reads CASSLIWRELETQYF. The CDR3 coding sequence is TGTGCCAGCAGCTTAATTTGGAGGGAACTTGAGACCCAGTACTTC.

A few counts support this clonotype. The rearrangement joins TRBV6-4 to TRBJ2-1, with 13 bases lining up with TRBD2. Germline trimming cut 3 bases from V and 4 bases from J; bases unmatched to any gene: 0. The germline CDR1 and CDR2 sequences are MRHNA and SNTAGT. The CDR3 loop spans 15 amino acids. CDR3 loop: CASSEGLAGYNEQFF. The CDR3 DNA reads TGTGCCAGCAGTGAGGGACTAGCGGGGTACAATGAGCAGTTCTTC.

The V gene is TRBV7-2, the J gene TRBJ2-5; D gene unclear. CDR1 and CDR2 (germline): SGHTA, FQGNSA. V lost 1 base and J lost 2, with 11 bases in between. The CDR3 spans 15 residues. The CDR3 protein is CASSLGVARQETQYF. CDR3 sequence (DNA): TGTGCCAGCAGCTTAGGGGTAGCTAGGCAAGAGACCCAGTACTTC. Full variable domain (rest looked up from reference TRBV7-2 and TRBJ2-5): GAGVSQSPSNKVTEKGKDVELRCDPISGHTALYWYRQSLGQGLEFLIYFQGNSAPDKSGLPSDRFSAERTGGSVSTLTIQRTQQEDSAVYLCASSLGVARQETQYFGPGTRLLVL.

This clonotype has a count of ten or more. J is TRBJ2-5 and V is TRBV7-9; 8 nucleotides align to TRBD1. The V segment lost 5 bases and the J segment 5 bases; nucleotides outside the gene matches: 10. The germline V gene encodes CDR1 SEHNR and CDR2 FQNEAQ (reference sequence). The CDR3 sequence is 15 residues long. CDR3 region: CASSQGTGATETQYF. Written as DNA, the CDR3 is TGTGCCAGCAGCCAGGGGACAGGAGCCACGGAGACCCAGTACTTC.

This clonotype was observed many times. The V gene is TRBV2, the J gene TRBJ1-1; D remains unclear. Germline-derived CDR1 and CDR2 are SNHLY and FYNNEI. This CDR3 comprises 12 residues. V lost 7 bases and J 5 bases, leaving 11 bases between the germline ends. CDR3 DNA sequence: TGTGCCAGCATGCCGGGTGGGACTGAAGCTTTCTTT. It is translated as CASMPGGTEAFF. The variable domain in full, completed from reference TRBV2 and TRBJ1-1, reads EPEVTQTPSHQVTQMGQEVILRCVPISNHLYFYWYRQILGQKVEFLVSFYNNEISEKSEIFDDQFSVERPDGSNFTLKIRSTKLEDSAMYFCASMPGGTEAFFGQGTRLTVV.

As concerns this clonotype: Because the CDR3 is missing its conserved closing phenylalanine or tryptophan, this is likely a read error. The genes are TRBV28 and TRBJ1-1, with TRBD1 as a possible D gene (5 bases). Between the trimmed V and J ends, which lost 2 bases and 0 bases, there was a span of 13 bases. The CDR3 length is 16 residues. Germline assignment: CDR1 MDHEN and CDR2 SYDVKM. Written as DNA, the CDR3 is TGTGCCAGCAGTTTACCGCTCAGGGACTTGAACACTGAAGCTTTCCTT. Protein sequence: CASSLPLRDLNTEAFL.

This clonotype was counted at least ten times. The gene calls are TRBV18 and TRBJ1-1; possible D gene TRBD1, 5 bases. V was shortened by 2 bases and J by 2 bases, with 12 bases between the two germline ends. The germline V gene has CDR1 KGHSH and CDR2 LQKENI. This CDR3 region has 15 residues. CDR3 loop: CASSPYEGLNTEAFF. CDR3 coding DNA: TGTGCCAGCTCACCATACGAGGGGCTTAACACTGAAGCTTTCTTT.

This clonotype was counted at least ten times. The V call is TRBV20-1, the J call TRBJ1-1; a weak D match, TRBD1 (5 bases). V was clipped by 6 bases and J by 10 bases, with 21 bases between them. The CDR3 has 13 amino acids. CDR1 and CDR2 from the germline V gene are DFQATT and SNEGSKA (reference sequence). CDR3 sequence (DNA): TGCAGTGCAAGGGACGGCACCATGATCGCAGCTTTCTTT. It is translated as CSARDGTMIAAFF.

The table lists this clonotype with many counts. J is TRBJ2-7 and V is TRBV30; D is unclear. V was clipped by 0 bases and J by 3 bases, with 3 bases between them. The CDR3 is made up of 11 amino acids. CDR1 is GTSNPN, CDR2 SVGIG, per germline (reference sequence). The CDR3 bases are TGTGCCTGGAGTGTGGACTACGAGCAGTACTTC. This translates into CAWSVDYEQYF.

This clonotype was seen at least ten times. The chain uses TRBV6-2 or TRBV6-3 and TRBJ1-5; D unresolved. Trimming left V 1 base short and J 0 bases short, with 7 bases between. The CDR3 is made up of 15 amino acids. Germline CDR1 MNHEY, CDR2 SVGEGT. The CDR3 is CASSYLEDSNQPQHF. The CDR3 DNA follows: TGTGCCAGCAGTTACTTGGAGGATAGCAATCAGCCCCAGCATTTT.

This clonotype was detected many times. The CDR3 nucleotides read TGTGCCAGCAGCTCTTGGGGACAGTTGAACACTGAAGCTTTCTTT. Protein product: CASSSWGQLNTEAFF. The genes are TRBV14 and TRBJ1-1; 7 bases line up with TRBD1. The germline V gene encodes CDR1 SGHDN and CDR2 FVKESK. Germline trimming cut 5 bases from V and 0 bases from J; bases unmatched to any gene: 6. The CDR3 is 15 amino acids.

This clonotype was seen repeatedly, ten times or more. The rearrangement uses TRBV19 and TRBJ2-3, with D tentatively TRBD2 (5 bases). CDR1 LNHDA and CDR2 SQIVND come from the germline V gene (reference sequence). This CDR3 is built from 16 residues. V lost 3 bases and J 4 bases, leaving 17 bases between the germline ends. The CDR3 spells CASSMVTDFPADTQYF. In DNA form, the CDR3 reads TGTGCCAGTAGTATGGTTACGGACTTCCCTGCAGATACGCAGTATTTT.

In this sample, this clonotype turned up many times. The chain couples TRBV27 to TRBJ1-2, with 8 bases aligning to TRBD1. The V and J ends lost 4 bases and 4 bases, in that order; junction bases with no gene match: 8. From germline, CDR1 is MNHEY and CDR2 SMNVEV (reference sequence). This CDR3 is 15 amino acids long. The CDR3 region has the DNA TGTGCCAGCAGTTCTGGGACAGGAGCAGGCTATGGCTACACCTTC. It translates to CASSSGTGAGYGYTF.

This clonotype was seen ten or more times. The chain carries TRBV9 and TRBJ2-7, with D possibly being TRBD2 (6 bases). Germline values: CDR1 SGDLS, CDR2 YYNGEE. The CDR3 covers 15 residues. V was pared by 0 bases and J by 1 base, with 11 bases between. The CDR3: CASSVEYGGSYEQYF. CDR3 coding DNA: TGTGCCAGCAGCGTAGAGTATGGGGGGTCCTACGAGCAGTACTTC. Combining the CDR3 with reference TRBV9 and TRBJ2-7 gives the whole variable domain DSGVTQTPKHLITATGQRVTLRCSPRSGDLSVYWYQQSLDQGLQFLIQYYNGEERAKGNILERFSAQQFPDLHSELNLSSLELGDSALYFCASSVEYGGSYEQYFGPGTRLTVT.

As for this clonotype: One base away lies a much larger clone, so this may be a sequencing read error. The V and J genes are TRBV6-1 and TRBJ2-7; maybe TRBD1 (6 bases). This CDR3 spans 17 amino acids. The germline V gene has CDR1 MNHNS and CDR2 SASEGT. Between the trimmed V and J ends, which lost 2 bases and 0 bases, there was a span of 17 bases. The DNA for the CDR3 is TGTGCCAGCAGTGAAATTATACAGGGAATCCTCTCCTACGAGCAGTACTTC. This sequence encodes CASSEIIQGILSYEQYF.